This paragraph reports one T cell receptor beta chain. Its antigen remains unknown. The data stem from a study of regulatory T cells. Study results and limitations: Patient repertoires had restricted TRB V-J pairs and skewed V and J usage, most in Tregs.

Every patient with CD3G deficiency had evidence of autoimmunity. At testing, patients were 2 to 39 years old, with reduced naive and increased memory T-cell proportions. Deletions cut 8 bases from V and 0 bases from J, with 20 bases between. Germline assignment: CDR1 MDHEN and CDR2 SYDVKM. The CDR3 loop spans 16 amino acids. Amplification used 52 TRBV primers and 13 TRBJ primers. Produced via immunoSEQ multiplex PCR; TCRdb's table is partial and in-frame only. The data hold roughly 15,000 clones, with 92% observed a single time. Sample: CD8+ T cells sorted from blood. The sequence was collected from a person aged 18 to 35 with CD3G deficiency. The V call is TRBV28, the J call TRBJ2-7; D is perhaps TRBD1 or TRBD2 (5 bases each). CDR3 amino acids: CASGLGPGRSSYEQYF. In DNA form, the CDR3 reads TGTGCCAGCGGCCTTGGTCCGGGACGGAGCTCCTACGAGCAGTACTTC.